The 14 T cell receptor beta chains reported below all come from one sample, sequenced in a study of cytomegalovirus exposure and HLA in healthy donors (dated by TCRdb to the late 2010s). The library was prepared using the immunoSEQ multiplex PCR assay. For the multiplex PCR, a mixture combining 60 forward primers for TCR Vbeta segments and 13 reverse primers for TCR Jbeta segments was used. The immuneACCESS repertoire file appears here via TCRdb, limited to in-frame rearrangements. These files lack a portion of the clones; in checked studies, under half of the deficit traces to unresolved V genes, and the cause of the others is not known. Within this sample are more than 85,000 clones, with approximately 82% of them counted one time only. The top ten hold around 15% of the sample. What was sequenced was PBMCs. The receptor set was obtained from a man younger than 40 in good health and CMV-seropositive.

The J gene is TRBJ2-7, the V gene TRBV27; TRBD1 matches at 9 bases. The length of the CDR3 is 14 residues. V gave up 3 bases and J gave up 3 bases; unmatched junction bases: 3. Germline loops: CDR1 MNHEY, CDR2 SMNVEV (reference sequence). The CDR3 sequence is CASSFRGQGYEQYF. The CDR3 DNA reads TGTGCCAGCAGTTTTAGGGGACAGGGCTACGAGCAGTACTTC.

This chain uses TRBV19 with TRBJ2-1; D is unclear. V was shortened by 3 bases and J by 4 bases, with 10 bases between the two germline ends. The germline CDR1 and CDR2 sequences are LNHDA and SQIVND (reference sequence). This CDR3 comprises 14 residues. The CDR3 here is CASSIEETYNEQFF. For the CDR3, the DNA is TGTGCCAGTAGTATCGAGGAGACTTACAATGAGCAGTTCTTC.

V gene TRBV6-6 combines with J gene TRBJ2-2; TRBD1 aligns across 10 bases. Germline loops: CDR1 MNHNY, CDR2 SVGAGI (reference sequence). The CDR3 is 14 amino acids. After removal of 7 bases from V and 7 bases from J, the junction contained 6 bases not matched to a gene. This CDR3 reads CASKGTGVGGELFF. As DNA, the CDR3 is TGTGCCAGCAAGGGGACAGGGGTAGGCGGGGAGCTGTTTTTT.

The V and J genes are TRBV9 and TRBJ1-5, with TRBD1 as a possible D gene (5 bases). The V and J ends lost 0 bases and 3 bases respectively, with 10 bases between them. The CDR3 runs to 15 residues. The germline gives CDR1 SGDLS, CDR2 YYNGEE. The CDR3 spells CASSVGQGNNQPQHF. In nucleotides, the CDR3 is TGTGCCAGCAGCGTAGGGCAGGGTAACAATCAGCCCCAGCATTTT.

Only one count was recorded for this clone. The CDR3 loop is CAHRGDRGETQYF. CDR3 DNA sequence: TGTGCCCACCGAGGGGACCGGGGGGAGACCCAGTACTTC. This chain joins TRBV2 and TRBJ2-5; possible D gene TRBD2, 6 bases. The CDR3 runs 13 residues. Germline values: CDR1 SNHLY, CDR2 FYNNEI. Trimming shortened V by 11 bases and J by 5 bases, and 18 bases separated the two germline ends. Filled out from reference TRBV2 and TRBJ2-5, the complete variable domain reads EPEVTQTPSHQVTQMGQEVILRCVPISNHLYFYWYRQILGQKVEFLVSFYNNEISEKSEIFDDQFSVERPDGSNFTLKIRSTKLEDSAMYFCAHRGDRGETQYFGPGTRLLVL.

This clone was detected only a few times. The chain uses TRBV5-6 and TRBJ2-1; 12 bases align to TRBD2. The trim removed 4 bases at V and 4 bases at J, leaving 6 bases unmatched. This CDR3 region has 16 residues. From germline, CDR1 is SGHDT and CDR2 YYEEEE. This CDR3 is CASSTGGLAGYNEQFF. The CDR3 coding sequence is TGTGCCAGCAGCACTGGTGGACTAGCGGGGTACAATGAGCAGTTCTTC.

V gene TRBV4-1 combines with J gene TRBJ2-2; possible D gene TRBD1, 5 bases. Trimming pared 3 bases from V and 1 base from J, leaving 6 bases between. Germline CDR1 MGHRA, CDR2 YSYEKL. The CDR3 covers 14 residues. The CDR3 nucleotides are TGCGCCAGCAGCCAGCAGGGGAACACCGGGGAGCTGTTTTTT. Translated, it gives CASSQQGNTGELFF.

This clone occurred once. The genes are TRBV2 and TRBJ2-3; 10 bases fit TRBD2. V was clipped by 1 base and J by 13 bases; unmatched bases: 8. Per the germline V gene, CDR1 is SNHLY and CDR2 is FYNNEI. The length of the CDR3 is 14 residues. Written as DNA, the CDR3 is TGTGCCAGCAGTGAAGAGGGACCGAGCGGGGGGGAGTATTTT. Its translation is CASSEEGPSGGEYF.

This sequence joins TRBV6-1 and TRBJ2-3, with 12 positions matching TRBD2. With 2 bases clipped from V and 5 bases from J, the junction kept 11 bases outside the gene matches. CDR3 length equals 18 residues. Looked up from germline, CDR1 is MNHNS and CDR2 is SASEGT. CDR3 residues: CASSEFSSGGAEGDTQYF. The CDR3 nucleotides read TGTGCCAGCAGTGAATTCTCTAGCGGGGGGGCCGAGGGAGATACGCAGTATTTT.

The CDR3 protein is CASSFRQDQGYGYTF. The DNA of the CDR3 is TGTGCCAGCAGTTTTCGACAGGACCAGGGCTATGGCTACACCTTC. The V and J genes are TRBV27 and TRBJ1-2; D is possibly TRBD1 (6 bases). The CDR3 has 15 residues. Germline V gene data show CDR1 as MNHEY and CDR2 as SMNVEV (reference sequence). Deletions cut 3 bases from V and 4 bases from J, with 15 bases between.

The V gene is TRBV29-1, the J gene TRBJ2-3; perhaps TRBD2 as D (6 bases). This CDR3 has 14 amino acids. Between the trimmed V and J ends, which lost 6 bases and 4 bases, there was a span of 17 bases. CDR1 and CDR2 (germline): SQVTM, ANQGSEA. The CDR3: CSVNPTSLADTQYF. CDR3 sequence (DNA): TGCAGCGTGAATCCGACTAGTTTGGCAGATACGCAGTATTTT.

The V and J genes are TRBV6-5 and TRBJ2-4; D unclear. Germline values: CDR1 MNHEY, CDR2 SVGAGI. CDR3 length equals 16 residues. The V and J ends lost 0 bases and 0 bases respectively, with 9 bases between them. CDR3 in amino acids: CASSYSQSLAKNIQYF. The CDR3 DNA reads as TGTGCCAGCAGTTACTCACAGTCCTTAGCCAAAAACATTCAGTACTTC.

CDR3 nucleotides: TGTGCCAGCAGCTCCGGTAGCGGGGAGGGGAATGAGCAGTTCTTC. It yields the protein CASSSGSGEGNEQFF. The V gene is TRBV7-9, the J gene TRBJ2-1; 8 nucleotides agree with TRBD2. The germline V gene has CDR1 SEHNR and CDR2 FQNEAQ (reference sequence). This CDR3 has 15 amino acids. Trimming at V came to 4 bases and at J to 7 bases, leaving 9 bases not matched to a gene. Full variable domain (missing parts from reference TRBV7-9 and TRBJ2-1): DTGVSQNPRHKITKRGQNVTFRCDPISEHNRLYWYRQTLGQGPEFLTYFQNEAQLEKSRLLSDRFSAERPKGSFSTLEIQRTEQGDSAMYLCASSSGSGEGNEQFFGPGTRLTVL.

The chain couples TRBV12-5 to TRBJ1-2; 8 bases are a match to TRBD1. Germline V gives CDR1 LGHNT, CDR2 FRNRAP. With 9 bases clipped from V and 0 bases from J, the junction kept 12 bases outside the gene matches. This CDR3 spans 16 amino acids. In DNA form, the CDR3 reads TGTGCTAGGGCGCCGGGACAGGCGCTTTCTAACTATGGCTACACCTTC. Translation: CARAPGQALSNYGYTF.